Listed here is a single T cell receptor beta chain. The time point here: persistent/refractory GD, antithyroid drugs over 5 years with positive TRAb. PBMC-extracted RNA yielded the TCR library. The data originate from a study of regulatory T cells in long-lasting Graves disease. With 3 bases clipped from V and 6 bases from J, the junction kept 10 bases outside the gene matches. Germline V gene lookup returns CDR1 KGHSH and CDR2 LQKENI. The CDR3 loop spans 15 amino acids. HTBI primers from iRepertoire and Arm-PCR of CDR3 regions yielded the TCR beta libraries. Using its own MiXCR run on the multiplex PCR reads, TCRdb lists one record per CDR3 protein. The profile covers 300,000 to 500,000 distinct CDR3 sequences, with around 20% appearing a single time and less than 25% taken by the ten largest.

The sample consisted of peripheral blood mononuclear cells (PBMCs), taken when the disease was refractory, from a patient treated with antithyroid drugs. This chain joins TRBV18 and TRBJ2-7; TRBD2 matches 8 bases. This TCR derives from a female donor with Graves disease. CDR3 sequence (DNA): TGTGCCAGCTCACCCTCAGATAGCGGGATGTCCGAGCAGTACTTC. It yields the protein CASSPSDSGMSEQYF.